This T cell receptor beta chain was recorded in a study of blood T cell repertoires in COVID-19. Study-level background: Spain, Italy and the United States supplied samples that represented acute and convalescent COVID-19. Nucleic acid was either cDNA or gDNA, and it came from T cells, B-cell-depleted T cells, or PBMCs.

Produced via immunoSEQ multiplex PCR; TCRdb's table is partial and in-frame only. The sample contains about 670,000 clones, just under 90% of which appear only once. The CDR3 covers 14 residues. From germline, CDR1 is SGHVS and CDR2 FQNEAQ. V trimming: 5 bases; J trimming: 6 bases; junction bases outside the gene matches: 5. Sequencing used peripheral blood. This clonotype was obtained from a woman between 18 and 29 years old with acute or convalescent COVID-19. The V call is TRBV7-8, the J call TRBJ2-1, with 9 bases identical to TRBD1. As DNA, the CDR3 is TGTGCCAGCAGCATACAACAGGGGGCCAATGAGCAGTTCTTC. Protein sequence: CASSIQQGANEQFF.